These 6 T cell receptor beta chains were all obtained from the same sample, sequenced in a study of blood T cell repertoires in COVID-19 (dated by TCRdb to between 2020 and 2021). Library preparation used the immunoSEQ multiplex PCR assay. What TCRdb holds here is the immuneACCESS table cut down to in-frame rearrangements. Part of the clones is not present; checked against another copy, under half of the missing clones reflect an unresolved V gene, and the others are unexplained. The sample table contains almost 300,000 clones; only one count was recorded for under 90% of them. Around 10% of the sample is held by the ten biggest clonotypes. What was sequenced was peripheral blood. The receptors shown here come from a woman in her 30s with COVID-19, enrolled during active disease.

The chain links TRBV5-1 to TRBJ2-5, with 7 bases lining up with TRBD1. The CDR3 covers 16 residues. V was pared by 0 bases and J by 7 bases, with 12 bases of the junction left unmatched. Germline loops: CDR1 SGHRS, CDR2 YFSETQ. The CDR3 reads CASSLVQTGIGGTQYF. Written as DNA, the CDR3 is TGCGCCAGCAGCTTGGTTCAGACAGGGATTGGGGGGACCCAGTACTTC.

The chain uses TRBV11-2 and TRBJ1-3; 7 positions agree with TRBD1. Per germline, CDR1 SGHAT and CDR2 FQNNGV. CDR3 size: 14 residues. The V and J ends lost 6 bases and 3 bases, in that order; junction bases with no gene match: 5. CDR3 coding DNA: TGTGCCAGCAGTCCAACAGGGGTTGGAAACACCATATATTTT. It specifies CASSPTGVGNTIYF.

The rearrangement links TRBV6-1 to TRBJ2-3, with a tentative D call TRBD1 (5 bases). V gave up 1 base and J gave up 3 bases, with 17 bases separating them. Germline CDR1 is MNHNS and CDR2 is SASEGT. This CDR3 is 17 amino acids long. Written as DNA, the CDR3 is TGTGCCAGCAGTGAAGTTGTAGGGGCCCTGCGAACAGATACGCAGTATTTT. It codes for CASSEVVGALRTDTQYF.

The chain joins TRBV28 to TRBJ1-2, with TRBD1 matching over 7 bases. Germline V gives CDR1 MDHEN, CDR2 SYDVKM. V lost 2 bases, J lost 5 bases, and 8 bases stayed unmatched. The CDR3 has 15 residues. CDR3 protein: CASSLDSATGYGYTF. The CDR3 bases are TGTGCCAGCAGTTTAGATTCAGCGACAGGGTATGGCTACACCTTC.

The rearrangement joins TRBV10-3 to TRBJ1-1; D may be TRBD1 (5 bases). Germline V gene sequence: CDR1 ENHRY, CDR2 SYGVKD. The V and J ends lost 6 bases and 2 bases respectively, with 13 bases between them. This CDR3 region has 14 residues. The DNA for the CDR3 is TGTGCCATCAGCCCTCGGGGGGAAAACACTGAAGCTTTCTTT. Residues: CAISPRGENTEAFF.

The chain combines TRBV14 with TRBJ2-1; 12 bases agree with TRBD2. The J segment lost 9 bases and the V segment lost 0 bases, leaving 6 bases of the junction unmatched. The CDR3 consists of 16 residues. Germline loops: CDR1 SGHDN, CDR2 FVKESK. CDR3 sequence reads: CASSQDPSGGAGEQFF. CDR3 bases: TGTGCCAGCAGCCAAGATCCTAGCGGGGGGGCCGGTGAGCAGTTCTTC.